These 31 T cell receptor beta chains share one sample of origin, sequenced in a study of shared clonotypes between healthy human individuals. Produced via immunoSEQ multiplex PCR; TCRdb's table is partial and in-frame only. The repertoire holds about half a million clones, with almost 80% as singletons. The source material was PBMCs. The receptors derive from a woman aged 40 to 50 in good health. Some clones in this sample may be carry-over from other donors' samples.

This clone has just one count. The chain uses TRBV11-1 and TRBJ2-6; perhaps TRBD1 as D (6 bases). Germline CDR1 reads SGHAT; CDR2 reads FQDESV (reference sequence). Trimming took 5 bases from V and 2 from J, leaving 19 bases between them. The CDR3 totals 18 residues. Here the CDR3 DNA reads TGTGCCAGCAGCCGCCAGGGGATTTTGACTGCTGGGGCCAACGTCCTGACTTTC. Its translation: CASSRQGILTAGANVLTF.

CDR3 region: CASSHGTSLRETQYF. The CDR3 DNA sequence: TGCGCCAGCAGCCACGGGACTAGCTTGCGGGAGACCCAGTACTTC. V usage is TRBV4-1 and J usage is TRBJ2-5; 9 nucleotides line up with TRBD2. Germline V gives CDR1 MGHRA, CDR2 YSYEKL. The V segment lost 3 bases and the J segment 5 bases; nucleotides outside the gene matches: 7. This CDR3 contains 15 residues.

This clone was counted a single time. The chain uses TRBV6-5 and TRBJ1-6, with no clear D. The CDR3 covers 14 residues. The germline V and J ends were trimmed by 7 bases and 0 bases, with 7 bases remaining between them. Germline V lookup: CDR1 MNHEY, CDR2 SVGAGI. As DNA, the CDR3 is TGTGCCAGCAAAAGGAGCTCCTATAATTCACCCCTCCACTTT. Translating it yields CASKRSSYNSPLHF.

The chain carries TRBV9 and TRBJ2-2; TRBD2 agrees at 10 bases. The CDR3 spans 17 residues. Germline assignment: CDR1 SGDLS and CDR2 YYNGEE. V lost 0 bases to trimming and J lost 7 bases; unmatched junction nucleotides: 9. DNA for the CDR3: TGTGCCAGCAGCGTAGCGGAGAGAGCGGGAGGGGTCGGGGAGCTGTTTTTT. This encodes CASSVAERAGGVGELFF.

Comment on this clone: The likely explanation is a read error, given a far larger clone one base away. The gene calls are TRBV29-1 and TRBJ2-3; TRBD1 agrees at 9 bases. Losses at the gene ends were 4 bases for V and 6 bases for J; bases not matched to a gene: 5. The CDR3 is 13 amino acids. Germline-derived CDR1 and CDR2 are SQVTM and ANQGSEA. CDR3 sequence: CSVGQGGGDTQYF. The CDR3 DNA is TGCAGCGTTGGACAGGGGGGAGGGGATACGCAGTATTTT.

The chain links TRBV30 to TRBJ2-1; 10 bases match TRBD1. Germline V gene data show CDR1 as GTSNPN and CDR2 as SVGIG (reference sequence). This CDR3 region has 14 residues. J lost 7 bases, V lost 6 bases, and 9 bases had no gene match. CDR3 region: CACSRDRGGNEQFF. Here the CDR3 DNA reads TGTGCCTGTTCCCGGGACAGGGGAGGGAATGAGCAGTTCTTC.

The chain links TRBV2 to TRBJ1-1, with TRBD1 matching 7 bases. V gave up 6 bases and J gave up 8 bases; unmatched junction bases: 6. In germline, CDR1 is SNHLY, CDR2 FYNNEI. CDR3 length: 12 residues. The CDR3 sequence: CASSLSDREAFF. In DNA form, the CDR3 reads TGTGCCAGCAGCCTATCGGACAGGGAAGCTTTCTTT.

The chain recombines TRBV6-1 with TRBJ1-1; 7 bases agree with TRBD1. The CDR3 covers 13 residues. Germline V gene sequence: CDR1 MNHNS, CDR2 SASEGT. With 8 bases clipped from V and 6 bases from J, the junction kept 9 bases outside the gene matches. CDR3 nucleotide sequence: TGTGCCAGCGTTCTGACCGGGACAGCTGAAGCTTTCTTT. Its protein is CASVLTGTAEAFF.

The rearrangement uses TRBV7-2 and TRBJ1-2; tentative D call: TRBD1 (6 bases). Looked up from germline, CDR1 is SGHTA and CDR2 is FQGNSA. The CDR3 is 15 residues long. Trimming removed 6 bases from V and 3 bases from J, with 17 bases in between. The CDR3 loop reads CASRLNSGDHYGYTF. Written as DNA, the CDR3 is TGTGCCAGCAGGCTTAATTCAGGGGACCACTATGGCTACACCTTC.

The CDR3 loop is CASRGLGGSYEQYF. The CDR3, as DNA: TGTGCCAGCAGGGGACTAGGCGGCTCCTACGAGCAGTACTTC. This chain connects TRBV6-6 to TRBJ2-7; 8 bases agree with TRBD2. The CDR3 covers 14 residues. J was trimmed by 0 bases and V by 6 bases; bases with no gene match: 4. CDR1 and CDR2 (germline): MNHNY, SVGAGI (reference sequence).

CDR3 sequence reads: CASSFGSPYNEQFF. DNA of the CDR3: TGTGCCAGCAGTTTCGGGAGCCCGTACAATGAGCAGTTCTTC. The V gene is TRBV7-9, the J gene TRBJ2-1, with D perhaps TRBD2 (6 bases). Trimming left V 6 bases short and J 4 bases short, with 13 bases between. The CDR3 extends over 14 amino acids. CDR1 is SEHNR and CDR2 is FQNEAQ in the germline V gene (reference sequence).

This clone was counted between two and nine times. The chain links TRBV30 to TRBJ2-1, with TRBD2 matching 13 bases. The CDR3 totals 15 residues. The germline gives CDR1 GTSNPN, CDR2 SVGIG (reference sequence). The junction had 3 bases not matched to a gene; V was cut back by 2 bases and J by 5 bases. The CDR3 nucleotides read TGTGCCTGGAGTCCCGGACTAGCGGGAGACAATGAGCAGTTCTTC. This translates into CAWSPGLAGDNEQFF.

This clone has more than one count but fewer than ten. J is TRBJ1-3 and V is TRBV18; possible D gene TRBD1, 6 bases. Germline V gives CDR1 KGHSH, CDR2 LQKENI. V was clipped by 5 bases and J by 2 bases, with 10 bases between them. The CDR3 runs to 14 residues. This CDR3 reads CASSADRAGNTIYF. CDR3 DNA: TGTGCCAGCTCAGCGGACAGAGCTGGAAACACCATATATTTT.

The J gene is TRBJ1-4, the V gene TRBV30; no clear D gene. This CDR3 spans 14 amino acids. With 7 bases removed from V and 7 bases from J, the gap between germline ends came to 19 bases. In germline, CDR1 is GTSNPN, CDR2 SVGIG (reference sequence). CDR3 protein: CASYSGGLSEKLFF. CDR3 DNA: TGTGCCTCCTATTCTGGCGGCTTAAGTGAAAAACTGTTTTTT.

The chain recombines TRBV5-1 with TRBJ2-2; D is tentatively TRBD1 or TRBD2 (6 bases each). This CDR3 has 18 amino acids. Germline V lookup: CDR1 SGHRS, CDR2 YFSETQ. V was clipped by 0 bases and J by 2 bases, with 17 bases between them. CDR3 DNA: TGCGCCAGCAGCTTGGATGTGGGGGGCCTCCTTAACACCGGGGAGCTGTTTTTT. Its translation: CASSLDVGGLLNTGELFF.

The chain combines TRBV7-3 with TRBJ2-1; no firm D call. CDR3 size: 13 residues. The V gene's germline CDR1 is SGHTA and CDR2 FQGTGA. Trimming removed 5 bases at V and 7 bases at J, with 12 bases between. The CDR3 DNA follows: TGTGCCAGCAGCCCCCAGGTAGGGAATGAGCAGTTCTTC. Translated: CASSPQVGNEQFF. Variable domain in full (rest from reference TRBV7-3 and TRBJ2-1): GAGVSQTPSNKVTEKGKYVELRCDPISGHTALYWYRQSLGQGPEFLIYFQGTGAADDSGLPNDRFFAVRPEGSVSTLKIQRTERGDSAVYLCASSPQVGNEQFFGPGTRLTVL.

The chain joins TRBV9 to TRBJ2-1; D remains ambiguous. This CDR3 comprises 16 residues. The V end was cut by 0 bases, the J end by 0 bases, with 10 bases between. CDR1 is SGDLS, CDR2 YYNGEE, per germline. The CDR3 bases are TGTGCCAGCAGCGTAGTCGGGTCGAGCTCCTACAATGAGCAGTTCTTC. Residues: CASSVVGSSSYNEQFF.

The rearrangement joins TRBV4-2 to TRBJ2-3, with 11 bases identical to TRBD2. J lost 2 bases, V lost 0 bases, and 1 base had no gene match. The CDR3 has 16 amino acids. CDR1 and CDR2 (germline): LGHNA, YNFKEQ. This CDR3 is CASSQDSGRATDTQYF. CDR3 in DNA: TGTGCCAGCAGCCAAGATAGCGGGAGGGCCACAGATACGCAGTATTTT.

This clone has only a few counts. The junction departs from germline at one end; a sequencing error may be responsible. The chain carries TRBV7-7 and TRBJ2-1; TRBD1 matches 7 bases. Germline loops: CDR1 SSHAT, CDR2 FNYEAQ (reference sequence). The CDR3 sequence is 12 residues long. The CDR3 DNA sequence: TGTGCTAGCAGCCCAGGGGGCAATGAGCAGTTCTTC. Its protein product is CASSPGGNEQFF.

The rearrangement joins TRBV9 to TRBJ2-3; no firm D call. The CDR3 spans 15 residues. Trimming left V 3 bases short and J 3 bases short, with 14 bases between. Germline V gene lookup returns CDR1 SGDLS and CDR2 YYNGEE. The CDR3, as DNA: TGTGCCAGCAGCGAGGGCGGACGTGGGACAGATACGCAGTATTTT. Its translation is CASSEGGRGTDTQYF.

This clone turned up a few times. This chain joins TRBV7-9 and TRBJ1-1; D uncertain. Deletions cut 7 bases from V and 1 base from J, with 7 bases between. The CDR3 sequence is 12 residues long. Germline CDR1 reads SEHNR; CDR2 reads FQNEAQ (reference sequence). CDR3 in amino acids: CASIGPNTEAFF. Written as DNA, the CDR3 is TGTGCCAGCATCGGGCCGAACACTGAAGCTTTCTTT.

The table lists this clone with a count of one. DNA for the CDR3: TGTGCCAGCAGCCCCCTCGGCAGGGGGATCGGCGGCTACACCTTC. Translated, it gives CASSPLGRGIGGYTF. V and J are TRBV7-2 and TRBJ1-2, with TRBD1 identical over 7 bases. In germline, CDR1 is SGHTA, CDR2 FQGNSA. CDR3 size: 15 residues. V shed 5 bases, J shed 8 bases, and the junction held 14 bases outside the gene matches.

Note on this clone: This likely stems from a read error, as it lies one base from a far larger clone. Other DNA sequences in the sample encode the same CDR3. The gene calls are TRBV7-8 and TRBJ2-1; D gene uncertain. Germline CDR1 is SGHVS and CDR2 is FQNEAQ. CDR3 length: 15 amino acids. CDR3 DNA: TGTGCCAGCAGTTTAGTTCCAGAGGCCTACAATGAGCAGTTCTTC. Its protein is CASSLVPEAYNEQFF.

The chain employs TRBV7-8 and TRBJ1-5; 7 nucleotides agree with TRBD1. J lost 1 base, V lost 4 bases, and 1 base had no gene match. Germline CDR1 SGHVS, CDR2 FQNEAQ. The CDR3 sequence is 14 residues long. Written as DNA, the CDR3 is TGTGCCAGCAGCTCAGGGGGAAGCAATCAGCCCCAGCATTTT. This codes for CASSSGGSNQPQHF.

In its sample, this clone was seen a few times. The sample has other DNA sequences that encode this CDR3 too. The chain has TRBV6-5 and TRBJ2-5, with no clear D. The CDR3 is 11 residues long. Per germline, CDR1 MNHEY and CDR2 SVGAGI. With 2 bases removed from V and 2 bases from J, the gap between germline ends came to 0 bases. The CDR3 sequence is CASSYQETQYF. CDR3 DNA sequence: TGTGCCAGCAGTTACCAAGAGACCCAGTACTTC.

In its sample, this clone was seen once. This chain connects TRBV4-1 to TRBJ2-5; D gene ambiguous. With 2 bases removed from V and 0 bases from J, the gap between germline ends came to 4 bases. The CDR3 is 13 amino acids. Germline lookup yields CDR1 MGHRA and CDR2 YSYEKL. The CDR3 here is CASSQYYQETQYF. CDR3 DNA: TGCGCCAGCAGCCAATATTACCAAGAGACCCAGTACTTC.

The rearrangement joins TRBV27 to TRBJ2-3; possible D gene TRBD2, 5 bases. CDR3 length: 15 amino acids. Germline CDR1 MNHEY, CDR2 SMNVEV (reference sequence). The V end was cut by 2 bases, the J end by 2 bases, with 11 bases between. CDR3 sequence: CASSLGSAHTDTQYF. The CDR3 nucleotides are TGTGCCAGCAGTTTAGGTAGCGCCCACACAGATACGCAGTATTTT.

This CDR3 is CASSRQGARGEKLFF. As DNA, the CDR3 is TGTGCCAGCAGTAGGCAGGGGGCGCGTGGCGAAAAACTGTTTTTT. V and J are TRBV9 and TRBJ1-4; 8 bases map to TRBD1. Per the germline V gene, CDR1 is SGDLS and CDR2 is YYNGEE. J gave up 8 bases and V 5 bases, and 11 bases lay outside the gene matches. The length of the CDR3 is 15 residues.

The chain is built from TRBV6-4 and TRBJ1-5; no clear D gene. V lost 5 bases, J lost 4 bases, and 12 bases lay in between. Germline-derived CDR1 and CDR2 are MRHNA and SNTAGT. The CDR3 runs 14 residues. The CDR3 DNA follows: TGTGCCAGCAGTCCCGAGGTTCAGAATCAGCCCCAGCATTTT. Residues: CASSPEVQNQPQHF.

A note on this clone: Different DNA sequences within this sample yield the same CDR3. The CDR3 protein is CASSLGGNEQFF. CDR3 DNA: TGTGCCAGCAGTTTAGGAGGCAATGAGCAGTTCTTC. This chain links TRBV27 with TRBJ2-1, with D perhaps TRBD2 (5 bases). The germline V gene has CDR1 MNHEY and CDR2 SMNVEV (reference sequence). The CDR3 runs to 12 residues. V lost 2 bases, J lost 6 bases, and 5 bases lay in between.

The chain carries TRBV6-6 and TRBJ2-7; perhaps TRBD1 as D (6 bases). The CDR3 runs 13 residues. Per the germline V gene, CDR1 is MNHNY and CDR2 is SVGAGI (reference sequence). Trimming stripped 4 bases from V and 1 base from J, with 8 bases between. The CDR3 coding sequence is TGTGCCAGCAGTTGGCAGGGGTCCTACGAGCAGTACTTC. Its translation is CASSWQGSYEQYF.